There are many counts of the clone carrying this T cell receptor (beta chain). Its specificity is unknown. For the diagnoses, clinical symptoms, serum thyroxine and TRAb, thyroid ultrasound and orbital computed tomography were used. J was trimmed by 5 bases and V by 1 base; bases with no gene match: 1. The CDR3 has 14 amino acids. TCR beta CDR3 region amplification was performed from RNA transcripts. The TCR CDR3 first-round RT-PCR relied on the HTBI primer set. TCRdb ran MiXCR on the multiplex PCR reads and lists one entry per CDR3 protein. The table lists around 280,000 distinct CDR3 sequences, about an eighth of them singletons. This entry comes from a study of T cells in Graves' hyperthyroidism and ophthalmopathy. Findings and limits, study-wide: In validation, the model predicted ophthalmopathy. These predictions came a median about 6.5 months before onset.

V gene TRBV12-3 or TRBV12-4 combines with J gene TRBJ2-5; 10 bases are shared with TRBD1. The TCR was taken from a woman in her forties with Graves' hyperthyroidism. Sequencing was done on a sample of blood. CDR3 DNA sequence: TGTGCCAGCAGTTTAGGGACAGGGGGGGAGACCCAGTACTTC. Translated: CASSLGTGGETQYF.